Presented here are 9 T cell receptor beta chains from one specimen sequenced in a study of vaccination and CD4 T cells after COVID-19. The Oncomine TCR Beta short-read assay sequenced DNA from cultured CD4+ T cells. TCRdb reprocessed the PCR reads with MiXCR, giving one entry per CDR3 protein. The sample contains approximately 8,400 distinct CDR3 sequences, 61% of which appear only once. The antigens these receptors bind are not known. Regarding treatment: approximately 10-day PBMC culture with coronavirus spike peptide pools or control peptides (ViraFEST assay). Material: CD4+ T cells from blood, cultured in vitro. Receptors were obtained from a human donor who had recovered from COVID-19.

V gene TRBV4-2 combines with J gene TRBJ2-3; 12 bases agree with TRBD2. The germline V gene encodes CDR1 LGHNA and CDR2 YNFKEQ. The V segment lost 0 bases and the J segment 4 bases; nucleotides outside the gene matches: 5. There are 17 residues in the CDR3. The CDR3 sequence is CASSQDHLAGGPDTQYF. The CDR3 DNA reads as TGTGCCAGCAGCCAAGACCACCTAGCGGGAGGGCCAGATACGCAGTATTTT.

The rearrangement links TRBV19 to TRBJ1-1; unclear D gene. Trimming removed 1 base at V and 4 bases at J, with 10 bases between. CDR3 length equals 14 residues. Germline values: CDR1 LNHDA, CDR2 SQIVND (reference sequence). CDR3 DNA sequence: TGTGCCAGTAGTATAGCAGAGGGAGGCACTGAAGCTTTCTTT. Its translation is CASSIAEGGTEAFF. The full variable domain, with the rest looked up from reference TRBV19 and TRBJ1-1, is DGGITQSPKYLFRKEGQNVTLSCEQNLNHDAMYWYRQDPGQGLRLIYYSQIVNDFQKGDIAEGYSVSREKKESFPLTVTSAQKNPTAFYLCASSIAEGGTEAFFGQGTRLTVV.

The chain couples TRBV4-3 to TRBJ1-2, with D maybe TRBD1 (6 bases). Per germline, CDR1 LGHNA and CDR2 YSLEER. V was trimmed by 0 bases and J by 8 bases, leaving 10 bases between them. The CDR3 runs to 13 residues. The CDR3 loop is CASSQEVGGGYTF. The CDR3 region has the DNA TGCGCCAGCAGCCAAGAAGTGGGGGGCGGCTACACCTTC.

V gene TRBV20-1 combines with J gene TRBJ1-1; D remains ambiguous. The CDR3 is 13 amino acids. V shed 6 bases and J shed 0 bases, with 11 bases lying between them. The germline CDR1 and CDR2 sequences are DFQATT and SNEGSKA (reference sequence). Written as DNA, the CDR3 is TGCAGTGCGTCGACCCCCATGAACACTGAAGCTTTCTTT. Translating gives CSASTPMNTEAFF.

The sample holds a few counts of this clonotype. The chain uses TRBV20-1 and TRBJ1-5, with 7 bases identical to TRBD1. Trimming removed 1 base from V and 0 bases from J; junction bases left unmatched: 9. The germline V gene has CDR1 DFQATT and CDR2 SNEGSKA (reference sequence). The CDR3 totals 17 residues. The CDR3 sequence is CSARVPGTEDSNQPQHF. The CDR3 DNA is TGCAGTGCTAGAGTCCCCGGGACAGAAGATAGCAATCAGCCCCAGCATTTT.

The genes are TRBV30 and TRBJ2-4, with unresolved D. CDR1 and CDR2 (germline): GTSNPN, SVGIG (reference sequence). V gave up 3 bases and J gave up 0 bases, with 3 bases separating them. The CDR3 is 12 residues long. DNA of the CDR3: TGTGCCTGGAGATTAGCCAAAAACATTCAGTACTTC. It is translated as CAWRLAKNIQYF.

This chain uses TRBV21-1 with TRBJ2-2; TRBD1 is the table's D call and was not checked against the DNA. TRBV21-1 is a pseudogene locus. The CDR3 is 15 residues long. CDR3 protein: CASSVATGGTGELFF. The CDR3 DNA sequence: TGTGCCAGCAGCGTAGCGACAGGGGGCACCGGGGAGCTGTTTTTT.

This rearrangement joins TRBV20-1 to TRBJ1-5; D not certain. The CDR3 loop spans 14 amino acids. From germline, CDR1 is DFQATT and CDR2 SNEGSKA (reference sequence). The V gene lost 4 bases and the J gene lost 2 bases, with 12 bases spanning the gap. The CDR3: CSAKVSSGNQPQHF. The CDR3 nucleotides read TGCAGTGCTAAGGTATCCAGCGGCAATCAGCCCCAGCATTTT.

V gene TRBV28 combines with J gene TRBJ1-2; D is undetermined. CDR3 length: 12 residues. Looked up from germline, CDR1 is MDHEN and CDR2 is SYDVKM. Trimming took off 3 bases at V and 2 bases at J, with 4 bases between the two ends. CDR3 bases: TGTGCCAGCAGTTTGGTCAACTATGGCTACACCTTC. The encoded protein is CASSLVNYGYTF.